The 2 T cell receptor beta chains below all came from one sample that was sequenced in a study of regulatory T cells in long-lasting Graves disease. As for time point: newly diagnosed GD, antithyroid drugs for less than 3 months. The TCR library was made from RNA extracted from PBMCs. Arm-PCR of CDR3 regions and iRepertoire HTBI primers were the basis on which TCR beta libraries were built. TCRdb re-called the multiplex PCR reads through MiXCR, storing one row per CDR3 protein. In the table there are about 520,000 distinct CDR3 sequences, about 11% of which are singletons. These same data were also listed under a study on T cells in Graves' hyperthyroidism and ophthalmopathy.

The sequenced sample was peripheral blood mononuclear cells (PBMCs), obtained at new diagnosis, from a patient treated with antithyroid drugs. These receptors were collected from a woman younger than 45 with Graves disease.

This rearrangement joins TRBV10-1 to TRBJ2-1; 11 nucleotides match TRBD2. J lost 0 bases, V lost 6 bases, and 16 bases had no gene match. This CDR3 is built from 20 residues. From germline, CDR1 is WNHNN and CDR2 SYGVQD (reference sequence). CDR3 region: CASSPTGLADQESSYNEQFF. The CDR3 DNA sequence: TGCGCCAGCAGCCCCACGGGACTAGCGGACCAGGAGAGCTCCTACAATGAGCAGTTCTTC.

This clonotype occurred many times. The chain uses TRBV7-2 and TRBJ2-7; 8 nucleotides match TRBD2. The CDR3 spans 16 residues. Germline V lookup: CDR1 SGHTA, CDR2 FQGNSA. V lost 2 bases, J lost 7 bases, and 13 bases stayed unmatched. The CDR3 protein is CASSLKVQRAGGEQYF. In nucleotides, the CDR3 is TGTGCCAGCAGCTTAAAGGTCCAGCGGGCGGGGGGAGAGCAGTACTTC.